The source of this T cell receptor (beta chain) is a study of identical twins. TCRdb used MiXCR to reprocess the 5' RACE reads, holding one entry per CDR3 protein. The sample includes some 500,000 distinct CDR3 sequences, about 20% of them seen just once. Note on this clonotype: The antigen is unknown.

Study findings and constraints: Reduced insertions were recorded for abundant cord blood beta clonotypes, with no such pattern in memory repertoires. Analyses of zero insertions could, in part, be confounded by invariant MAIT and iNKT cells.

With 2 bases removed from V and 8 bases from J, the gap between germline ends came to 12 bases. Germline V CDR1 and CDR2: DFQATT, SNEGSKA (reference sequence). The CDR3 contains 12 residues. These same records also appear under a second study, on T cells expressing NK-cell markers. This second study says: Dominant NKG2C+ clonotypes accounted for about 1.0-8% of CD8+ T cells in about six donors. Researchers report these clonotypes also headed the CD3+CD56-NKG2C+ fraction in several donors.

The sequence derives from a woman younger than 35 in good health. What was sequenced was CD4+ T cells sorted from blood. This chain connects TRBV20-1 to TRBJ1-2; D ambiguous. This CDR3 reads CSARQDSRGYTF. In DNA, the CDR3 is TGCAGTGCTAGACAGGATTCGAGGGGCTACACCTTC.